This entry concerns a single T cell receptor beta chain. What it recognizes is unknown. The length of the CDR3 is 16 residues. In germline, CDR1 is MNHEY, CDR2 SMNVEV (reference sequence). Germline trimming cut 6 bases from V and 5 bases from J; bases unmatched to any gene: 9. This specimen comes from a study of OX40 agonist ivuxolimab in advanced cancers. The table came from immunoSEQ multiplex PCR; TCRdb's copy has only in-frame clones and leaves some out. The data contain tens of thousands of clones, about nine tenths of them singletons. Study-wide results and limits: People who partly responded at 0.1-3.0 mg/kg had some of the least clonal expansion seen. Undetermined was the antigen specificity of the expanded peripheral T cells.

The chain uses TRBV27 and TRBJ2-2; TRBD1 matches 10 bases. This specimen consisted of CD4+ or CD8+ T cells sorted from blood, obtained in a trial of the OX40 agonist ivuxolimab. The receptor was derived from an adult with an advanced solid tumor such as melanoma, head and neck, liver or kidney cancer. In DNA, the CDR3 is TGTGCCAGCAGGACATGGGGACAGGGGATAACCGGGGAGCTGTTTTTT. This sequence encodes CASRTWGQGITGELFF.